This T cell receptor (beta chain) was obtained from a study of cytomegalovirus exposure and HLA in healthy donors (dated by TCRdb to the late 2010s). Study-level background: According to an earlier analysis of 587 of the donors, 150 million to 200 million T cells yielded over 90 million unique TCR beta sequences and approximately 300 Gb of sequence data. The number of donors typed differed by locus, with about 629-640 for A, B, C, DRB1 and DQB1, roughly 520 for DQA1, 600 to 610 for DPA1, and some 440 for DPB1. Class I and class II HLA loci were covered by the typing at four-digit resolution. To study patterns of TCR occurrence, a later analysis re-analyzed previously published TCR beta repertoires from hundreds of donors and added high-resolution HLA genotyping. Alongside the repertoire data, information on donor age, sex, ethnicity and CMV serostatus was compiled. The study combined high-throughput TCR immunosequencing, statistical association of individual TCRs with disease status, and machine learning to predict cytomegalovirus infection status. In a later genetic analysis, genome-wide SNP genotypes for about three fifths of the 666 donors were used, and that subset was treated as a discovery cohort. Every discovery cohort repertoire had been produced on one sequencing platform. An early release covering some 640 HLA-typed donors comprised about 310 gigabases of sequencing data and tens of millions of unique TCR sequences. Rather than drawing on any new phenotypic data, the later analysis identified candidate immune exposures from TCR beta sequences and the way those sequences occurred across donors. The aim of the study was to test whether cataloging public T cell receptors could identify signatures of past pathogen exposure. To decide whether each TCR beta V gene segment behaved as functional or pseudogenic, an earlier analysis of fewer than 750 of the donors relied on high-throughput TCR beta sequencing. Besides the first cohort of 666 subjects, a separate validation cohort made up of 95 to 150 different subjects was used. Using immunosequencing, the study profiled T cell repertoires from 666 subjects and related those repertoires to cytomegalovirus serostatus. About five DR-DQ haplotypes were handled as single units for association and clustering, since linkage in the cohort was strong. Among over 350 genotyped donors of the cohort, an average of around 240,000 unique TCR beta nucleotide sequences were sequenced per donor, about a sixth of them non-productive. Of the roughly 410 genotyped donors, over 80% were placed in the genetic ancestry cluster associated with self-reported Caucasian donors.

Summary of the overall study and its limitations: Roughly uniform sequencing depth across donors was assumed in presence/absence analyses, although this assumption may not hold. Broadly in line with IMGT annotations, most TCR beta V segments showed up in productive rearrangements about 90% or about 30% of the time in an earlier analysis of approximately 600 of the donors. At a false discovery rate of 0.05, a later analysis linked roughly 17,000 TCR beta sequences to specific HLA alleles. In a later genetic analysis, fewer N-insertions in productive TCRs were reported among donors in an Asian-associated ancestry cluster than the approximately 670-donor mean. Most TCR sequences were observed very rarely across donors, whereas some public TCRs were present in many individuals. It was suggested by the authors that the approach could potentially be generalized to other disease states and immunological phenotypes. Because some donors lacked HLA typing at each locus, the association tests relied only on the typed subset. A further reported finding was that TCR beta sequences accurately predicted the HLA-A and HLA-B alleles for most subjects in the first cohort. Only TCR beta chains were sequenced in this cohort, and the absence of alpha or paired-chain data limited detectable features. CMV serostatus was the only immune exposure information available for the cohort. In a later analysis, TCR association rates were found to vary across HLA loci, with the most associated TCRs seen for DRB1 alleles and the fewest for HLA-C alleles. The sequencing pipeline was judged likely to have produced a cluster of highly shared sequence variants as a technical artifact. The 87-base-pair reads could not distinguish some IMGT-functional V segments, including TRBV6-2 and TRBV6-3, so those segments were excluded. The study gave a list of about 160 TCR beta chains associated with cytomegalovirus. A later analysis found that HLA-associated TCR beta chains were more clonally expanded and had lower generation probabilities than equally common non-associated chains. Assigning TCR associations to individual alleles was difficult when HLA alleles, especially DR and DQ, strongly co-occurred. In a later analysis, several top co-occurrence clusters were reported to appear linked to parvovirus B19, influenza, CMV and Epstein-Barr virus. In vitro tests confirmed that a few of the cytomegalovirus-associated TCR beta chains recognize cytomegalovirus antigens. The earlier analysis of 450 to 700 of the donors excluded seventeen rarely observed V segments, including chromosome 9 orphons, because counts were too low. According to a later analysis, most CMV-associated TCR beta chains appeared to be HLA-restricted, and the HLA associations seemed to be driven largely by CMV exposure. Linkage disequilibrium might explain the correlated functional status among segregating V segments, but an unknown experimental factor could not be ruled out. A later genetic analysis associated a missense DCLRE1C variant with V-gene and J-gene trimming of TCR beta chains, and an independent cohort replicated the association. The classifier was reported to diagnose cytomegalovirus status with high specificity and sensitivity in both the original cohort and the validation cohort.

V is clipped by 5 bases and J by 8 bases, and the sequence between their germline boundaries is 14 bases long. Spanning cysteine to phenylalanine, the CDR3 consists of 13 amino acids. The retained sequence is limited to the CDR3, 39 bases, with the frame set at the first base. The germline V gene gives CDR1 as SGHVS and CDR2 as FNYEAQ. The library was built by means of the immunoSEQ multiplex PCR assay. A mixture of 60 forward primers for TCR Vbeta segments and 13 reverse primers for TCR Jbeta segments was used in the multiplex PCR. A multiplex PCR assay on genomic DNA amplified the CDR3 region of rearranged TCR beta genes. The amplified TCR beta libraries were sequenced on the Illumina HiSeq System as 87-base-pair reads. From the authors' description of their analysis: Across the 640 or so repertoires, a later analysis counted 75 million to 90 million unique TCR beta chains, 8.5 million to 12 million of which were shared by at least two donors. Raw reads were error-corrected and collapsed into unique sequences with a nearest-neighbor algorithm that merged closely related sequences to remove PCR and sequencing errors. V, D and J gene segments were assigned by aligning CDR3 sequences to IMGT reference sequences. Each retained sequence needed at least a six-nucleotide match to both a V gene segment and a J gene segment. A rearrangement counted as productive if the CDR3 had no stop codons and remained in frame with V and J, and every other rearrangement counted as non-productive. Following IMGT convention, CDR3 was defined as the stretch from the second conserved V-encoded cysteine to the conserved J-encoded phenylalanine. Sequences without an unambiguous match to a single V gene segment were excluded from the earlier analysis of several hundred of the donors. An earlier analysis of approximately 590 of the donors classified V segments as functional when productive rearrangements were above 56.7% and as segregating when the standard deviation between donors was above 5%. A statistical classification framework was built for diagnosing cytomegalovirus status from the catalog of TCR beta chain sequences. V and J gene assignment, in a later analysis, came from comparing TCR nucleotide sequences with IMGT/GENE-DB human TR gene sequences. Using the TCRdist pipeline, a later analysis assigned CDR3 sequences along with most-parsimonious VDJ recombination scenarios. In a later analysis, each TCR beta chain was defined by its CDR3 amino acid sequence together with its V-gene family, and reads without a unique V-gene family were excluded. To address suspected cross-contamination and a sequencing artifact, a later analysis removed 450 to 700 highly shared, low-generation-probability nucleotide sequences. A later analysis calculated a clonal expansion index for each public chain from normalized within-repertoire ranks of inferred template counts. A later analysis computed generation probabilities with a VDJ recombination model fitted to out-of-frame rearrangements, and checked the results against IGoR. Hypergeometric tests were used in a later analysis to score TCR-TCR, TCR-HLA and TCR-CMV co-occurrence, with a repertoire-size bias correction applied to the TCR pairs. False discovery rates were estimated in a later analysis by permuting HLA or CMV assignments 20 times. A later analysis grouped co-occurring TCRs with DBSCAN, adding TCRdist sequence similarity when clustering within HLA-allele-positive subsets. Repertoires with fewer than 30,000 or more than 120,000 public chains, plus five repertoires with anomalous nucleotide sharing, were excluded from co-occurrence clustering. TCRdb's version of the immuneACCESS table is confined to in-frame rearrangements and falls short of the full clone set. An unresolved V gene accounts for under half of the shortfall where checked; the remainder is of unknown origin. V, J and clone size are those of that table, while D and trimming were read from the DNA. Counted in this sample were 250,000 to 300,000 clones; 70% to 90% of them appeared once. The ten most abundant clones make up roughly 2% of the sample.

The cohort consisted of approximately 670 healthy bone marrow donors. At the time of sampling, every cohort member was nominally healthy, though immune exposures that went unrecorded were likely present. The donor was CMV seropositive and belonged to the group of 250 to 300 seropositive cohort members. Every donor gave a peripheral blood sample, and the peripheral blood mononuclear cells from that sample were used for TCR beta sequencing. The Qiagen DNeasy Blood Extraction Kit was used to extract genomic DNA from the blood cell samples. Worth noting for this clone: It has no known antigen specificity. No base-level quality is on record; no much larger clone is a single base apart.

Sequencing was done on a sample of PBMCs. This sequence was found in a middle-aged woman in good health and CMV-seropositive. The chain couples TRBV7-6 to TRBJ2-3; a weak D assignment points to TRBD2 (5 bases agree). In nucleotide form, the sequence is TGTGCCAGCAGCCCCGGCACGGAGGCTACGCAGTATTTT. It translates as CASSPGTEATQYF.